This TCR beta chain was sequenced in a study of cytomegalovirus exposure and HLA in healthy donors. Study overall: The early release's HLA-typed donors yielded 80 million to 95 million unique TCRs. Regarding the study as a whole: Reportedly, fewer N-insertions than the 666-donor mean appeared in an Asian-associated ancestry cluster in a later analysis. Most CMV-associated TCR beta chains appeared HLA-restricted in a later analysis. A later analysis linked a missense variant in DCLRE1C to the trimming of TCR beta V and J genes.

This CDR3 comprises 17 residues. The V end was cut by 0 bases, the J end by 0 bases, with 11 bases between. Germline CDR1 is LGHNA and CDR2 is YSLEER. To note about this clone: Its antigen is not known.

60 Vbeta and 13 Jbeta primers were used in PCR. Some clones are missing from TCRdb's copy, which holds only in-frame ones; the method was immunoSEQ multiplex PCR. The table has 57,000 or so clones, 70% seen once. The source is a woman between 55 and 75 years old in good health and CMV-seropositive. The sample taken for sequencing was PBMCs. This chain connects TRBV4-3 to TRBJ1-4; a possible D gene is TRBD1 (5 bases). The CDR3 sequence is CASSQEGVTATNEKLFF. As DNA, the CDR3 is TGCGCCAGCAGCCAAGAAGGGGTTACGGCAACTAATGAAAAACTGTTTTTT.